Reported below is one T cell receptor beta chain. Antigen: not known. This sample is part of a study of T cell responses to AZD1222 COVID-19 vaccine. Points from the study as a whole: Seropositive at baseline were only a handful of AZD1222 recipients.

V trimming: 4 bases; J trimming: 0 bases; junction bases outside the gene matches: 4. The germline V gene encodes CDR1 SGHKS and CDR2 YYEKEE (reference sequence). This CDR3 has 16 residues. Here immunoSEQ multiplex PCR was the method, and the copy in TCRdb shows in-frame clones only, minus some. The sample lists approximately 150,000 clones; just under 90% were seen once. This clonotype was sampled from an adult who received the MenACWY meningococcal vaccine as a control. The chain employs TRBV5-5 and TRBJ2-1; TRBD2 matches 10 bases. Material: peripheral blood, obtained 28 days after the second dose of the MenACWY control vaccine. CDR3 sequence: CASSLSSGSSYNEQFF. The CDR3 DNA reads TGTGCCAGCAGCCTCTCTAGCGGGAGCTCCTACAATGAGCAGTTCTTC.